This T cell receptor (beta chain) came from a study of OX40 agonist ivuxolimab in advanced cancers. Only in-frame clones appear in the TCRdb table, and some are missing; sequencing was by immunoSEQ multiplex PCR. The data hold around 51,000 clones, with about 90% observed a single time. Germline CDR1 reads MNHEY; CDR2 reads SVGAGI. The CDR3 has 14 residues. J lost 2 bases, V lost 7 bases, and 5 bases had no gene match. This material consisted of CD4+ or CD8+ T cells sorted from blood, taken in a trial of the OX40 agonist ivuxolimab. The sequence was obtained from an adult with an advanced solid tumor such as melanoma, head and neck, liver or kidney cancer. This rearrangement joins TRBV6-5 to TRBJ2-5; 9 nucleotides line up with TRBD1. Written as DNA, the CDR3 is TGTGCCAGCAAAACCGGACAGGGGCAAGAGACCCAGTACTTC. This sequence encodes CASKTGQGQETQYF.